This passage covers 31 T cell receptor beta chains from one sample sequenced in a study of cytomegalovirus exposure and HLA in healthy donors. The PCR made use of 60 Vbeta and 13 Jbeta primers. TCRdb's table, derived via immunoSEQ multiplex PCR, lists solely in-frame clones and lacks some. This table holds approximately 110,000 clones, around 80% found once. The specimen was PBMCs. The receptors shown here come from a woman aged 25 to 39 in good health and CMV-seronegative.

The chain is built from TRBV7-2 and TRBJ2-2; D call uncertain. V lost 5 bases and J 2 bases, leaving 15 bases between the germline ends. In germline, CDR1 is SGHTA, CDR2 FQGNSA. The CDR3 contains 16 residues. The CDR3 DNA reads TGTGCCAGCAGCGCAGGTTTCGGCAGAAACACCGGGGAGCTGTTTTTT. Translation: CASSAGFGRNTGELFF.

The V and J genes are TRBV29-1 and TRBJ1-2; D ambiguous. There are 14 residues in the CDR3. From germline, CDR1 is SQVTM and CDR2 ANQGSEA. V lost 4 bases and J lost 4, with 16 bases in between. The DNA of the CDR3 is TGCAGCGTTGGAGGGTCGGGAACCCCCTATGGCTACACCTTC. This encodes CSVGGSGTPYGYTF.

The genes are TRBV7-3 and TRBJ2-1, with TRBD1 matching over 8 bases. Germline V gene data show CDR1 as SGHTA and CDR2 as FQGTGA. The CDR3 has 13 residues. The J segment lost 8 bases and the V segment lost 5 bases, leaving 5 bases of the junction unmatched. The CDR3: CASSRTGLDEQFF. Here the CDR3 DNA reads TGTGCCAGCAGCCGGACAGGGTTGGATGAGCAGTTCTTC. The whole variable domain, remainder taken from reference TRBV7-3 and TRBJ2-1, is GAGVSQTPSNKVTEKGKYVELRCDPISGHTALYWYRQSLGQGPEFLIYFQGTGAADDSGLPNDRFFAVRPEGSVSTLKIQRTERGDSAVYLCASSRTGLDEQFFGPGTRLTVL.

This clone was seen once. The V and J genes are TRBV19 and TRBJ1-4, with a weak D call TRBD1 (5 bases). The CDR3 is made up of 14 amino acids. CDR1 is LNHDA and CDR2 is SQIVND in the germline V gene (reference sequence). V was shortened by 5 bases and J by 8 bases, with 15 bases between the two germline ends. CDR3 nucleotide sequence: TGTGCCAGTAGTCCCCGAAGGGGTCGCGAAAAACTGTTTTTT. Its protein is CASSPRRGREKLFF.

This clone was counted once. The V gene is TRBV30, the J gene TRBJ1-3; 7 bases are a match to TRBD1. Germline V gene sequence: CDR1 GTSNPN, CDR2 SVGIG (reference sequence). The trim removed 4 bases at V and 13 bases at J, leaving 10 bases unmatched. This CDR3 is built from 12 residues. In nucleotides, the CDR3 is TGTGCCTGGACCCCAGCAGGGGGAGTAATATATTTT. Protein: CAWTPAGGVIYF.

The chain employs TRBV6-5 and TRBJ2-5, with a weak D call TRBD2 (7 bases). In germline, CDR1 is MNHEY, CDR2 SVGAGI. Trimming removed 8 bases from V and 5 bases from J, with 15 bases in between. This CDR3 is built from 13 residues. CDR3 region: CASGGAGKETQYF. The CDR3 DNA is TGTGCCAGCGGGGGGGCAGGGAAGGAGACCCAGTACTTC.

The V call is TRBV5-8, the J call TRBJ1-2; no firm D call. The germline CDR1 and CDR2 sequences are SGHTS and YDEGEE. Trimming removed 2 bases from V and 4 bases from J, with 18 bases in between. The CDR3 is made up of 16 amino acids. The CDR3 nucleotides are TGTGCCAGCAGCTTTGGAGGTTCAGTTCCCCGCTATGGCTACACCTTC. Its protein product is CASSFGGSVPRYGYTF.

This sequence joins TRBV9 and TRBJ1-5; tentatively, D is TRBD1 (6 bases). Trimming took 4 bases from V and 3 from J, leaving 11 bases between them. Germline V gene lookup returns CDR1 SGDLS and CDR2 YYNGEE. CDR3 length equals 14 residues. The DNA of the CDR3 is TGTGCCAGCAGCCCCCAGGGGTACAATCAGCCCCAGCATTTT. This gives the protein CASSPQGYNQPQHF.

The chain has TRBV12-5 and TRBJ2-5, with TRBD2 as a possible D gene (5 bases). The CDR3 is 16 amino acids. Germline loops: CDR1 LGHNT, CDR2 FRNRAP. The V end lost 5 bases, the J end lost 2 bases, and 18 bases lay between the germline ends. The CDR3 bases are TGTGCTAGTGGTAACACTCGAGGGATCTGGCAAGAGACCCAGTACTTC. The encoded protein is CASGNTRGIWQETQYF. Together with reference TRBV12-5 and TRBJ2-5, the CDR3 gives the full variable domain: DARVTQTPRHKVTEMGQEVTMRCQPILGHNTVFWYRQTMMQGLELLAYFRNRAPLDDSGMPKDRFSAEMPDATLATLKIQPSEPRDSAVYFCASGNTRGIWQETQYFGPGTRLLVL.

The CDR3 region has the DNA TGTGCCAGCAGCGCAGACAGGGGCCTCATGAACACTGAAGCTTTCTTT. Translated: CASSADRGLMNTEAFF. The V call is TRBV11-2, the J call TRBJ1-1; TRBD1 matches at 8 bases. CDR1 is SGHAT, CDR2 FQNNGV, per germline. This CDR3 is built from 16 residues. Trimming cost V 5 bases and J 0 bases; bases outside gene matches: 8.

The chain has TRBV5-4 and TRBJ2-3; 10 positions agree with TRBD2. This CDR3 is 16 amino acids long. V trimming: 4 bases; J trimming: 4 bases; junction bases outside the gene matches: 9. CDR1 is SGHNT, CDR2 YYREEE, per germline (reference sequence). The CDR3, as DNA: TGTGCCAGCAGCGACGGGGGGCTAGCGGGAGCAGATACGCAGTATTTT. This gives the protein CASSDGGLAGADTQYF.

The CDR3 DNA sequence: TGTGCCAGCAGCGCAAAGGCCCCCCCAGGTTCACCCCTCCACTTT. The encoded protein is CASSAKAPPGSPLHF. V is TRBV9 and J is TRBJ1-6; no clear D gene. V lost 3 bases and J lost 9, with 16 bases in between. The CDR3 has 15 amino acids. CDR1 SGDLS and CDR2 YYNGEE come from the germline V gene.

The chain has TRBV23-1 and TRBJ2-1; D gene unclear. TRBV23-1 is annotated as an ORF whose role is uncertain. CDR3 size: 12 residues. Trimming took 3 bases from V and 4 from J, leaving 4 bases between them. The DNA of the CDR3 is TGCGCCAGCAGTCAGACTTACAATGAGCAGTTCTTC. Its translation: CASSQTYNEQFF.

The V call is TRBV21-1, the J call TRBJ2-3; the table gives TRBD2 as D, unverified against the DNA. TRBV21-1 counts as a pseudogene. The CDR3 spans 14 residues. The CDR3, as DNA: TGTGCCAGCAGCCAACCGGGTTTCACAGATACGCAGTATTTT. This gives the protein CASSQPGFTDTQYF.

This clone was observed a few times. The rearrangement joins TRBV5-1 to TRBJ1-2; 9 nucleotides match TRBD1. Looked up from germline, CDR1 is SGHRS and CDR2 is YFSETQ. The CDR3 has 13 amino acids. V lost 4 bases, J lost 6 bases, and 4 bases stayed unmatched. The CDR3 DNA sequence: TGCGCCAGCAGCCCGGACAGGGGACATGGCTACACCTTC. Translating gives CASSPDRGHGYTF.

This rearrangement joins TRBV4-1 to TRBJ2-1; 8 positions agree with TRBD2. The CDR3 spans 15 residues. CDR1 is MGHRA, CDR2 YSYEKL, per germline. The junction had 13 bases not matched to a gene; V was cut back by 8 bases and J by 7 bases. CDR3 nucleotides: TGCGCCAGCTCCGATCGAGGCGGGGGGTGGAATGAGCAGTTCTTC. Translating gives CASSDRGGGWNEQFF.

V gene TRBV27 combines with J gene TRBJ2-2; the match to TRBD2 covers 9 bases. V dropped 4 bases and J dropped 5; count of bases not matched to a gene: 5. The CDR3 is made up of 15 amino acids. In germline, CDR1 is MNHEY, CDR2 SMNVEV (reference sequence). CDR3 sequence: CASSWFSGSTGELFF. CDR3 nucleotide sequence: TGTGCCAGCAGTTGGTTTAGCGGGAGTACCGGGGAGCTGTTTTTT.

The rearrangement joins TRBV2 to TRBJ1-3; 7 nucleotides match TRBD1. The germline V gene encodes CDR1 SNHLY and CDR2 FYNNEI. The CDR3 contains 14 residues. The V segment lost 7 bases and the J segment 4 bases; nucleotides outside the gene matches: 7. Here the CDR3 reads CASNPTGVGNTIYF. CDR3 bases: TGTGCCAGCAATCCCACAGGGGTAGGAAACACCATATATTTT.

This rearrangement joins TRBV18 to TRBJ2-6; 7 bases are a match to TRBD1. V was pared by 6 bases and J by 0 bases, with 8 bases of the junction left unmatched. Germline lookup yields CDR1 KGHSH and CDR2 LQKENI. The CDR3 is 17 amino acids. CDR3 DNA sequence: TGTGCCAGCTCGAAGGGACAGACATACTCTGGGGCCAACGTCCTGACTTTC. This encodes CASSKGQTYSGANVLTF.

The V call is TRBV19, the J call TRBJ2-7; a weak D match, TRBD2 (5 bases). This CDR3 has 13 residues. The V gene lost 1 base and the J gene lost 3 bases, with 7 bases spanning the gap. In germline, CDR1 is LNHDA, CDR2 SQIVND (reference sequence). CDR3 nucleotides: TGTGCCAGTAGTATAGCGGGGAACTACGAGCAGTACTTC. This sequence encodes CASSIAGNYEQYF.

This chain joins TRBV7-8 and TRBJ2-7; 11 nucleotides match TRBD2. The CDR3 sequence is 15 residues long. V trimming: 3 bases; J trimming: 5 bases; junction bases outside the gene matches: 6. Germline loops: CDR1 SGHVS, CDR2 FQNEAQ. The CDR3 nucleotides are TGTGCCAGCAGCTTTTTAGCGGGAGGGCAGAACGAGCAGTACTTC. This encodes CASSFLAGGQNEQYF.

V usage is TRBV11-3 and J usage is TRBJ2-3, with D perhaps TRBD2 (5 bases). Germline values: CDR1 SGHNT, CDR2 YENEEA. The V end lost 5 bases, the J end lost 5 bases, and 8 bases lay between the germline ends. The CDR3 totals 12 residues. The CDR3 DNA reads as TGTGCCAGCAGCGATGGAGGAGATACGCAGTATTTT. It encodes CASSDGGDTQYF.

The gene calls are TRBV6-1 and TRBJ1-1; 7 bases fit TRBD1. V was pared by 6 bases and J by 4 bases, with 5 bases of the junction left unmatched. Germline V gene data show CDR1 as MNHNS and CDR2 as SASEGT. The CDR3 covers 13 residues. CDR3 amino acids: CASSRQGSTEAFF. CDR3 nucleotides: TGTGCCAGCAGCCGACAGGGTAGCACTGAAGCTTTCTTT.

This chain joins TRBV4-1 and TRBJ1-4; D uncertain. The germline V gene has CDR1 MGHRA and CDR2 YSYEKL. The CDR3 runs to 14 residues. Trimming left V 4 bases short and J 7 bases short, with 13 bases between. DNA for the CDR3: TGCGCCAGCAGCCGAGCGCCATATTTTGAAAAACTGTTTTTT. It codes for CASSRAPYFEKLFF.

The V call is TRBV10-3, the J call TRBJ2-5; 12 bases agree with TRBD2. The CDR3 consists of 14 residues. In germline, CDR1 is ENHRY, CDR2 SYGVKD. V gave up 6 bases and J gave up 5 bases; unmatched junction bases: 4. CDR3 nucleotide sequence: TGTGCCATCAGCCGGACTAGCGGGGACGAGACCCAGTACTTC. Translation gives CAISRTSGDETQYF.

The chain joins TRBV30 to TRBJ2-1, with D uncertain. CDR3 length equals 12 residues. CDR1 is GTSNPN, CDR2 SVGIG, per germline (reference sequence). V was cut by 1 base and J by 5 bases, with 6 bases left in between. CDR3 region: CAWSGTDNEQFF. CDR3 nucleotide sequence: TGTGCCTGGAGTGGCACAGACAATGAGCAGTTCTTC.

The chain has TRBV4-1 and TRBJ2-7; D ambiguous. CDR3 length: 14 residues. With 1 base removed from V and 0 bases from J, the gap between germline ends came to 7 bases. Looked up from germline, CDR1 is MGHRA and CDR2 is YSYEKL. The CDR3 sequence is CASSQGWASYEQYF. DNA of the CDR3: TGCGCCAGCAGCCAAGGGTGGGCCTCCTACGAGCAGTACTTC.

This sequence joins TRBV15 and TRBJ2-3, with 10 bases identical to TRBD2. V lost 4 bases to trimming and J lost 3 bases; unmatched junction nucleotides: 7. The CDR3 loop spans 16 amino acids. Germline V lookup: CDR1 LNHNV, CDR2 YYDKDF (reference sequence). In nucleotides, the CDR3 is TGTGCCACCAGCAAAGTAGCGGGGGGAATTACAGATACGCAGTATTTT. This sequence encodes CATSKVAGGITDTQYF.

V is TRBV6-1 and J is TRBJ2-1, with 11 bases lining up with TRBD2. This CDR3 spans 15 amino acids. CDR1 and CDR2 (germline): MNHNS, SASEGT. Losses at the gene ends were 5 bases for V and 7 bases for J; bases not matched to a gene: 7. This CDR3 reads CASSPLAGGENEQFF. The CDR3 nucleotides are TGTGCCAGCAGTCCCCTAGCGGGAGGAGAAAATGAGCAGTTCTTC.

In DNA, the CDR3 is TGTGCCAGCAGTCGGGGCGGGGAGCTGTTTTTT. Protein product: CASSRGGELFF. The rearrangement links TRBV7-2 to TRBJ2-2; perhaps TRBD2 as D (5 bases). The germline V gene encodes CDR1 SGHTA and CDR2 FQGNSA. There are 11 residues in the CDR3. Trimming took off 6 bases at V and 7 bases at J, with 6 bases between the two ends.

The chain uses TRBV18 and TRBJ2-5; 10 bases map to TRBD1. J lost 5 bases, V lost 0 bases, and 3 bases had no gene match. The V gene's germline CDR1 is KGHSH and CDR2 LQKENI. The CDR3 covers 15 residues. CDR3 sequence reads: CASSPPTGGRETQYF. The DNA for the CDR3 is TGTGCCAGCTCACCACCGACAGGGGGCAGGGAGACCCAGTACTTC.